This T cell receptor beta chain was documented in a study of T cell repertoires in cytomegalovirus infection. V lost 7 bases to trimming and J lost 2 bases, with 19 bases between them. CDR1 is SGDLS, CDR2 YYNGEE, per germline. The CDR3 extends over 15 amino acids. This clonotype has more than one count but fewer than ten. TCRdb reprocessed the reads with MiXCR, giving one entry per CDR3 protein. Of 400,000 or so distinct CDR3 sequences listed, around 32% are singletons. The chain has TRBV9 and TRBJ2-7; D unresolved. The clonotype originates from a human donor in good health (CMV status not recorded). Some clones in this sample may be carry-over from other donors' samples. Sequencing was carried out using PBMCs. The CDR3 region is CASLKPRPVAYEQYF. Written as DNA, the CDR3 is TGTGCCAGCCTTAAACCCAGACCTGTCGCCTACGAGCAGTACTTC.